These T cell receptor beta chains were read from a single sample in a study of cytomegalovirus exposure and HLA in healthy donors. Generated by immunoSEQ multiplex PCR, the TCRdb table keeps only in-frame clones and is missing some. The sample shows about 160,000 clones, roughly 85% of them seen only once. Sequencing was carried out using PBMCs. The receptors originated from a woman in her fifties or sixties in good health and CMV-seronegative. CDR3s include the opening cysteine and the closing phenylalanine or tryptophan. D genes are given only for firm matches. The listing skips clone size in some rows; elsewhere it reads once, few, many or a size class.

V	size	D	J	DNA	CDR3
TRBV28	-	TRBD1	TRBJ1-1	TGTGCCAGCAGTTTACCTCCGACAGGGGAGGCTGAAGCTTTCTTT	CASSLPPTGEAEAFF
TRBV27	-	-	TRBJ1-5	TGTGCCAGCAGTCTCACTCTTTATCAGCCCCAGCATTTT	CASSLTLYQPQHF
TRBV6-5	-	-	TRBJ2-7	TGTGCCAGCAGTTCCCCTCGCGGACTCTCCTACGAGCAGTACTTC	CASSSPRGLSYEQYF
TRBV28	-	TRBD2	TRBJ2-6	TGTGCCAGCAATATCCAGGGCGGAATGGGACTAGCGGGATTCGACCACGTCCTGACTTTC	CASNIQGGMGLAGFDHVLTF
TRBV9	-	-	TRBJ2-7	TGTGCCAGCACGAAAGGGGGGGGCGGTTTGCTTTACGAGCAGTACTTC	CASTKGGGGLLYEQYF
TRBV4-3	-	-	TRBJ1-2	TGCGCCAGCAGCCAAGGTAACATTGAGTGGAGTGGCTACACCTTC	CASSQGNIEWSGYTF
TRBV10-3	-	-	TRBJ1-1	TGTGCCATCAGTGAATTGGAGCAGAACACTGAAGCTTTCTTT	CAISELEQNTEAFF
TRBV4-1	once	TRBD1	TRBJ1-5	TGCGCCAGCAGCCATCTGACAGGGCCCAATCAGCCCCAGCATTTT	CASSHLTGPNQPQHF
TRBV28	-	TRBD1	TRBJ1-2	TGTGCCAGCAGTTTACCCGAGACAGGGGGACGGGGCTACACCTTC	CASSLPETGGRGYTF
TRBV25-1	-	-	TRBJ1-1	TGTGCCAGCAAGAAGAGGGGGGGTTGGGACACTGAAGCTTTCTTT	CASKKRGGWDTEAFF
TRBV14	-	-	TRBJ2-7	TGTGCCAGCAGCCAATGGTCCGAGGGAGACGAGCAGTACTTC	CASSQWSEGDEQYF
TRBV5-6	-	TRBD1	TRBJ1-4	TGTGCCAGCAGCTGGAGGACAGGGGGCAGGACTAATGAAAAACTGTTTTTT	CASSWRTGGRTNEKLFF
TRBV14	-	TRBD1	TRBJ2-7	TGTGCCAGCAGAGGACAGGGTTACTACGAGCAGTACTTC	CASRGQGYYEQYF
TRBV2	-	-	TRBJ2-7	TGTGCCAGCAGTTTCACAGGCTACGAGCAGTACTTC	CASSFTGYEQYF
TRBV5-1	-	TRBD2	TRBJ2-3	TGCGCCAGCGCGTCCGGGACTAGCGGGGGTAGCACAGATACGCAGTATTTT	CASASGTSGGSTDTQYF
TRBV19	-	TRBD1	TRBJ1-2	TGTGCCAGTAGTGGACTGACAGGGGCAAACTATGGCTACACCTTC	CASSGLTGANYGYTF
TRBV5-5	-	-	TRBJ1-5	TGTGCCAGCAGCTTGCTACCAGGCGATAGCAATCAGCCCCAGCATTTT	CASSLLPGDSNQPQHF
TRBV4-3	-	-	TRBJ2-7	TGCGCCAGCAGCCAAATATGGACGGACAGCCACGAGCAGTACTTC	CASSQIWTDSHEQYF
TRBV10-1	-	TRBD1	TRBJ2-7	TGCGCCAGCAGTGAGAGGACAGGCACCTACGAGCAGTACTTC	CASSERTGTYEQYF
TRBV2	once	TRBD1	TRBJ1-5	TGTGCCAGCAGAGAGGGACAGAGCAATCAGCCCCAGCATTTT	CASREGQSNQPQHF
TRBV19	-	-	TRBJ1-1	TGTGCCAGTAGATATCAGGGGGAAGCTTTCTTT	CASRYQGEAFF
TRBV28	-	TRBD1	TRBJ2-7	TGTGCCAGCAGTTTAATGGGACAGGGGGCGCGCGTAACCCGCGAGCAGTACTTC	CASSLMGQGARVTREQYF
TRBV7-9	-	TRBD2	TRBJ2-1	TGTGCCAGCGGGCCAATCCCGATCGGAAGACTAGCGGGAGATGTTGAGCAGTTCTTC	CASGPIPIGRLAGDVEQFF
TRBV19	-	TRBD2	TRBJ2-7	TGTGCCAGTAGTGGAGGGAGGGGCTACGAGCAGTACTTC	CASSGGRGYEQYF
TRBV7-2	-	TRBD1	TRBJ1-3	TGTGCCAGCAGCTTCAGGACAGGGGCTGGAAACACCATATATTTT	CASSFRTGAGNTIYF
TRBV2	few	-	TRBJ2-1	TGTGCCAGCAGTACAGAATACAATGAGCAGTTCTTC	CASSTEYNEQFF
TRBV6-4	once	-	TRBJ1-5	TGTGCCAGCAGTTCAGGGTTTGGCAATCAGCCCCAGCATTTT	CASSSGFGNQPQHF
TRBV18	once	TRBD1	TRBJ2-7	TGTGCCAGCTCACTCAACCCCGGACAGGGGCGCTACGAGCAGTACTTC	CASSLNPGQGRYEQYF
TRBV5-1	few	-	TRBJ2-5	TGCGCCAGCAGCTCTCTGTCAGGGAATCAAGAGACCCAGTACTTC	CASSSLSGNQETQYF
TRBV5-1	-	-	TRBJ2-7	TGCGCCAGCAGCGCAACCACCTACGAGCAGTACTTC	CASSATTYEQYF
TRBV5-1	-	TRBD2	TRBJ2-1	TGCGCCAGCAGCTATGGGACTAGCGGGGTTGAGCAGTTCTTC	CASSYGTSGVEQFF
TRBV4-3	once	TRBD1	TRBJ1-2	TGCGCCAGCAGCCAAGTCGGGACAGAGCCATTCTATGGCTACACCTTC	CASSQVGTEPFYGYTF
TRBV28	-	-	TRBJ2-7	TGTGCCAGCAGTCGGGACAGAGGTTTTGCGGGGGGAATCTACGAGCAGTACTTC	CASSRDRGFAGGIYEQYF
TRBV9	-	-	TRBJ2-7	TGTGCCAGCAGCGCGGGGGGCACCTACGAGCAGTACTTC	CASSAGGTYEQYF
TRBV25-1	few	-	TRBJ2-1	TGTGCCAGCAGTGACGTAGCAGAGGGGGCCTACAATGAGCAGTTCTTC	CASSDVAEGAYNEQFF
TRBV5-1	-	TRBD1	TRBJ2-2	TGCGCCAGCAGCGACAGGGGCAGGGGCACCGGGGAGCTGTTTTTT	CASSDRGRGTGELFF
TRBV10-3	-	TRBD2	TRBJ2-7	TGTGCCATCAGTGTAGCGGGAGGGGGGATAACCTACGAGCAGTACTTC	CAISVAGGGITYEQYF
TRBV19	-	-	TRBJ2-7	TGTGCCACTCGCCTGGACGGGAGTGGCGCCTACGAGCAGTACTTC	CATRLDGSGAYEQYF
TRBV27	-	-	TRBJ1-1	TGTGCCAGCAGCTTACTTGGGGGGGACACTGAAGCTTTCTTT	CASSLLGGDTEAFF
TRBV27	-	-	TRBJ2-2	TGTGCCAGCAGTCCACGCTGGACTGATACCGGGGAGCTGTTTTTT	CASSPRWTDTGELFF
TRBV7-2	-	-	TRBJ1-1	TGTGCCAGCAGCTTAATGGGCTACACTGAAGCTTTCTTT	CASSLMGYTEAFF
TRBV5-4	-	-	TRBJ1-6	TGTGCCAGCAGCTTGTTCGGGCGGGGGCAGGTCCTCCACTTT	CASSLFGRGQVLHF
TRBV27	-	TRBD1	TRBJ2-7	TGTGCCAGCAAGGGACAGGGGCGCTACGAGCAGTACTTC	CASKGQGRYEQYF
TRBV19	-	-	TRBJ1-1	TGTGCCAGTTTGCCCGGGACTACCAACACTGAAGCTTTCTTT	CASLPGTTNTEAFF
TRBV18	-	-	TRBJ2-3	TGTGCCAGCTACGAGAACACAGATACGCAGTATTTT	CASYENTDTQYF
TRBV4-3	once	TRBD2	TRBJ2-3	TGCGCCAGCAGCCAAGGCTCTGCGGGGGGCACAGATACGCAGTATTTT	CASSQGSAGGTDTQYF
TRBV11-2	few	-	TRBJ2-7	TGTGCCAGCAGTTACCGTACAGGGTTCGAGCAGTACTTC	CASSYRTGFEQYF
TRBV20-1	-	-	TRBJ1-2	TGCAGTGCTAGAACAGGGAATGGCTACACCTTC	CSARTGNGYTF
TRBV5-1	-	-	TRBJ1-1	TGCGCCAGCAGCTTGGGGGGGAGGCAGAACACTGAAGCTTTCTTT	CASSLGGRQNTEAFF